What follows describes a single T cell receptor (beta chain). The antigen is undetermined. This CDR3 is 19 amino acids long. Germline CDR1 and CDR2: LGHDT and YNNKEL (reference sequence). The junction had 10 bases not matched to a gene; V was cut back by 1 base and J by 0 bases. The data were taken from a study of T cell responses to AZD1222 COVID-19 vaccine. Study-wide points: Along spike, vaccine-associated CD4 TCRs were found throughout, with dominance at 160-218 and 743-854. Repertoires in all cases were sampled only once the peak T cell response had passed. Donors skewed white British and female; clonal diversity was possibly underestimated.

The protocol was immunoSEQ multiplex PCR, while the TCRdb copy is restricted to in-frame clones and leaves out a portion. Of roughly 140,000 clones listed, 90% are singletons. The sequencing used peripheral blood, collected 28 days after the second AZD1222 dose. The clonotype was recovered from an adult who received the AZD1222 COVID-19 vaccine. V and J are TRBV3-1 (or the pseudogene TRBV3-2) and TRBJ2-1, with 9 bases identical to TRBD2. CDR3 in DNA: TGTGCCAGCAGCCAAGGGGCACTAGCGGGTCCCAGCTCCTACAATGAGCAGTTCTTC. It codes for CASSQGALAGPSSYNEQFF.